One sample yielded the 3 T cell receptor beta chains listed below, sequenced in a study of T cell repertoires in cytomegalovirus infection. From the reads, TCRdb called clonotypes with MiXCR, one entry per CDR3 protein. Counted here are about 740,000 distinct CDR3 sequences, about a third occurring once; the ten biggest clones make up 2.8%. Sequenced: PBMCs. All receptors come from a human donor in good health (CMV status not recorded). Some clones in this sample may be carry-over from other donors' samples.

This clonotype came up many times. The chain couples TRBV7-8 to TRBJ2-7; TRBD1 matches at 9 bases. There are 16 residues in the CDR3. Germline CDR1 SGHVS, CDR2 FQNEAQ. With V trimmed by 5 bases and J by 4 bases, 12 bases remained unmatched. In nucleotides, the CDR3 is TGTGCCAGCAGCCTATACTCCGGGACAGGGTTATACGAGCAGTACTTC. Its protein is CASSLYSGTGLYEQYF.

The CDR3 sequence: CASSTSPTVVPVSYEQYF. CDR3 sequence (DNA): TGTGCCAGCAGTACGTCCCCCACAGTGGTACCAGTTTCCTACGAGCAGTACTTC. This chain uses TRBV28 with TRBJ2-7, with unresolved D. CDR3 length: 18 amino acids. Trimming took off 5 bases at V and 1 base at J, with 24 bases between the two ends. Per germline, CDR1 MDHEN and CDR2 SYDVKM. Together with reference TRBV28 and TRBJ2-7, the CDR3 gives the full variable domain: DVKVTQSSRYLVKRTGEKVFLECVQDMDHENMFWYRQDPGLGLRLIYFSYDVKMKEKGDIPEGYSVSREKKERFSLILESASTNQTSMYLCASSTSPTVVPVSYEQYFGPGTRLTVT.

This clonotype has only a few counts. The chain has TRBV7-2 and TRBJ2-3, with 12 bases that match TRBD2. Per germline, CDR1 SGHTA and CDR2 FQGNSA. Losses at the gene ends were 2 bases for V and 4 bases for J; bases not matched to a gene: 4. CDR3 length: 16 amino acids. Here the CDR3 DNA reads TGTGCCAGCAGCTTACGACTAGCGGGAGAGGCAGATACGCAGTATTTT. It yields the protein CASSLRLAGEADTQYF.